This T cell receptor beta chain was sequenced for a study of shared clonotypes between healthy human individuals. Study findings and constraints: Rarefaction revealed incomplete sorted-subset sequencing despite large depth. Naive subsets, compared against memory subsets, generally had larger estimated richness values.

Selected positively for CCR7 and CD45RO-negative, naive CD8 cells excluded terminally differentiated effector memory CD45RA+ cells. Data came from immunoSEQ multiplex PCR; TCRdb stores just in-frame clones and leaves some out. The data contain about 2 million clones, about 95% of them seen just once; the ten biggest clones take up approximately 1.2%. Germline CDR1 and CDR2: KGHSH and LQKENI. V lost 1 base and J lost 4, with 14 bases in between. The CDR3 covers 15 residues. Regarding this clone: Its target is unknown.

Sequencing was performed on naive CD8+ T cells sorted from blood. The chain is built from TRBV18 and TRBJ2-7; perhaps TRBD1 as D (5 bases). The sequence derives from a man between 18 and 29 years old in good health. DNA for the CDR3: TGTGCCAGCTCACCACGAGACAGCGTATTTTACGAGCAGTACTTC. This sequence encodes CASSPRDSVFYEQYF.